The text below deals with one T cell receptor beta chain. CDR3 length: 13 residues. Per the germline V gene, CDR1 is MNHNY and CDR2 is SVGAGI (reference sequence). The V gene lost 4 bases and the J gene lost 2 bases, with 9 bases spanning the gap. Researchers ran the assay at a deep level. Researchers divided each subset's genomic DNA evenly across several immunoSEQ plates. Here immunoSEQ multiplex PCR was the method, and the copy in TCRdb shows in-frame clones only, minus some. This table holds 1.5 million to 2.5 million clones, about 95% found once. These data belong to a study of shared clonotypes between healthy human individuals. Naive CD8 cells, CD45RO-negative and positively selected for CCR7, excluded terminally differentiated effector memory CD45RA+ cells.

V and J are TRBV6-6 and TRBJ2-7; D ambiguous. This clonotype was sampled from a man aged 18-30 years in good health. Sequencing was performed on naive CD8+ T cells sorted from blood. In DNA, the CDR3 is TGTGCCAGCAGTTTCGTGGATGCCTACGAGCAGTACTTC. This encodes CASSFVDAYEQYF.